This T cell receptor (beta chain) was profiled in a study of metastatic and nonmetastatic thyroid tumors. The wider study: Thyroid patients, malignant and benign, had repertoires compared across blood and tumor or nodule tissue.

Nobody among the patients had been given any treatment before thyroid surgery. Overall study results and limits: Compared with benign nodules, malignant thyroid tumors were reported to have significantly higher TCR beta diversity in both blood and tumor.

Source study methods: A distant-metastasis classifier for papillary thyroid cancer was built using CDR3 differences across clinicopathological groups. TCRdb reanalyzed the PCR reads with MiXCR. The V and J calls were not made by the authors but by TCRdb's processing. This sample has 33,000 or so clones; about 21% occur once, and the top ten carry roughly 22%. This clone was detected ten times or more. The antigen is unknown. This CDR3 has 12 residues. The V and J ends lost 1 base and 4 bases respectively, with 3 bases between them. J is TRBJ2-3 and V is TRBV12-3 or TRBV12-4; D not certain. The receptor's source is a female donor with papillary thyroid cancer or a benign thyroid nodule (not recorded which). Some clones in this sample may be carry-over from other donors' samples. Sequenced: blood. CDR3 nucleotide sequence: TGTGCCAGCAGTTTAGGGGCAGATACGCAGTATTTT. Protein sequence: CASSLGADTQYF.